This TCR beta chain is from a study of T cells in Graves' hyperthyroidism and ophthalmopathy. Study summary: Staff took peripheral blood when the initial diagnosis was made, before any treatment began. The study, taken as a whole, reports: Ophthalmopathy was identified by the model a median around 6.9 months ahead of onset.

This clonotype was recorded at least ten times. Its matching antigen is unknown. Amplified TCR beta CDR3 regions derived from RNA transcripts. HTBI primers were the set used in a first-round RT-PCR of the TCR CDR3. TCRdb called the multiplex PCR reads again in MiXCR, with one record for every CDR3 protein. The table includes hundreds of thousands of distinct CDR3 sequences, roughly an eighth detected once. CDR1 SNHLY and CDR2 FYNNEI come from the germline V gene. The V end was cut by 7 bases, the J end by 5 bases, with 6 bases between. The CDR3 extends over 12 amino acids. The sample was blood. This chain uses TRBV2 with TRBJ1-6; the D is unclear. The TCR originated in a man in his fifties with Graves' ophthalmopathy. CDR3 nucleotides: TGTGCCAGCAAACAGAATAATTCACCCCTCCACTTT. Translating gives CASKQNNSPLHF. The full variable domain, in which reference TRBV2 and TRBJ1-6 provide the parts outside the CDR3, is EPEVTQTPSHQVTQMGQEVILRCVPISNHLYFYWYRQILGQKVEFLVSFYNNEISEKSEIFDDQFSVERPDGSNFTLKIRSTKLEDSAMYFCASKQNNSPLHFGNGTRLTVT.